These T cell receptor beta chains were read from a single sample in a study of identical twins. MiXCR, applied by TCRdb to the 5' RACE reads, yields one record per CDR3 protein. The table records 450,000 to 650,000 distinct CDR3 sequences, 9.6% of them present only once. This sample was shared with a second study, whose subject was yellow fever vaccine responses in identical twins.

Sequencing input: PBMCs. The receptors shown here come from a woman in her late teens or twenties in good health. The CDR3 runs from the conserved cysteine through the conserved F or W. The D gene is left open where the match is weak. Rows give clone size only sometimes, using once, few, many, or a class for an expanded clone.

j_call: TRBJ2-3; clone_size: many; d_call: .; v_call: TRBV7-9; cdr3_nt: TGTGCCAGCTCATTGGCTAGCGGCACAGATACGCAGTATTTT; cdr3_aa: CASSLASGTDTQYF
j_call: TRBJ2-7; clone_size: .; d_call: TRBD1; v_call: TRBV20-1; cdr3_nt: TGCAGTGCTAGAGATCTGGGACAGGGTGGCTACGAGCAGTACTTC; cdr3_aa: CSARDLGQGGYEQYF
j_call: TRBJ2-4; clone_size: .; d_call: TRBD2; v_call: TRBV7-2; cdr3_nt: TGTGCCAGCAACCGCCGGGGGAGCGGGAGCGCCAAAAACATTCAGTACTTC; cdr3_aa: CASNRRGSGSAKNIQYF
j_call: TRBJ2-1; clone_size: few; d_call: .; v_call: TRBV19; cdr3_nt: TGTGCCAGTAAGGTCGCCAATAGCGGCCTGGACAATGAGCAGTTCTTC; cdr3_aa: CASKVANSGLDNEQFF
j_call: TRBJ2-1; clone_size: few; d_call: TRBD2; v_call: TRBV12-3/TRBV12-4; cdr3_nt: TGTGCCAGCAGTCTCGGACTAGCGGCGCTATACAATGAGCAGTTCTTC; cdr3_aa: CASSLGLAALYNEQFF
j_call: TRBJ2-7; clone_size: .; d_call: .; v_call: TRBV29-1; cdr3_nt: TGCAGCGTAGATGGACCCTACTACGAGCAGTACTTC; cdr3_aa: CSVDGPYYEQYF
j_call: TRBJ2-7; clone_size: few; d_call: .; v_call: TRBV18; cdr3_nt: TGTGCCAGCTCACCACCGGAGGGGTCGAATGCTTCCTACGAGCAGTACTTC; cdr3_aa: CASSPPEGSNASYEQYF
j_call: TRBJ2-1; clone_size: few; d_call: .; v_call: TRBV27; cdr3_nt: TGTGCCAGCAGTCCCCCAGGGGACCACCACAACAATGAGCAGTTCTTC; cdr3_aa: CASSPPGDHHNNEQFF
j_call: TRBJ1-5; clone_size: few; d_call: TRBD1; v_call: TRBV30; cdr3_nt: TGTGCCTGGAGTGGACAGGGCGATCAGCCCCAGCATTTT; cdr3_aa: CAWSGQGDQPQHF
j_call: TRBJ2-3; clone_size: many; d_call: .; v_call: TRBV12-3/TRBV12-4; cdr3_nt: TGTGCCAGCAGTTTTCAGAATCCAACAGATACGCAGTATTTT; cdr3_aa: CASSFQNPTDTQYF
j_call: TRBJ2-7; clone_size: many; d_call: TRBD1; v_call: TRBV25-1; cdr3_nt: TGTGCCAGCAGTGACCGACAGGGTCGGTGGGTGACCTCCTACGAGCAGTACTTC; cdr3_aa: CASSDRQGRWVTSYEQYF
j_call: TRBJ2-7; clone_size: many; d_call: .; v_call: TRBV12-3/TRBV12-4; cdr3_nt: TGTGCCAGCAGTTTATCTGTCTACGAGCAGTACTTC; cdr3_aa: CASSLSVYEQYF
j_call: TRBJ2-1; clone_size: many; d_call: TRBD1; v_call: TRBV6-1; cdr3_nt: TGTGCCAGCAGTGAAGCGCTTACAGGGGTAGAGCAGTTCTTC; cdr3_aa: CASSEALTGVEQFF
j_call: TRBJ2-1; clone_size: few; d_call: TRBD2; v_call: TRBV29-1; cdr3_nt: TGCAGCTCGGTCAGCGGGGGAGACAATGAGCAGTTCTTC; cdr3_aa: CSSVSGGDNEQFF
j_call: TRBJ2-1; clone_size: .; d_call: .; v_call: TRBV5-6; cdr3_nt: TGTGCCAGCAGCTTGGCCTCCTTAGCCGAGCAGTTCTTC; cdr3_aa: CASSLASLAEQFF
j_call: TRBJ1-2; clone_size: many; d_call: .; v_call: TRBV27; cdr3_nt: TGTGCCAGCAGTTCATCCATAGGCTCCCTGCCTAACTATGGCTACACCTTC; cdr3_aa: CASSSSIGSLPNYGYTF
j_call: TRBJ2-2; clone_size: few; d_call: TRBD2; v_call: TRBV6-2/TRBV6-3; cdr3_nt: TGTGCCAGCAGTTACTCGAGCGGGACCAACACCGGGGAGCTGTTTTTT; cdr3_aa: CASSYSSGTNTGELFF
j_call: TRBJ2-2; clone_size: few; d_call: TRBD1; v_call: TRBV24-1; cdr3_nt: TGTGCCACCAGTGAGCAGACAGGGGAGAACACCGGGGAGCTGTTTTTT; cdr3_aa: CATSEQTGENTGELFF
j_call: TRBJ2-5; clone_size: many; d_call: TRBD2; v_call: TRBV6-5; cdr3_nt: TGTGCCAGCAGTTCTAGCGGGGGGACAGAGACCCAGTACTTC; cdr3_aa: CASSSSGGTETQYF
j_call: TRBJ1-2; clone_size: few; d_call: .; v_call: TRBV28; cdr3_nt: TGTGCCAGCAGGGTTCAGATCTATGGCTACACCTTC; cdr3_aa: CASRVQIYGYTF
j_call: TRBJ2-7; clone_size: once; d_call: .; v_call: TRBV2; cdr3_nt: TGTGCCAGCAGTCAAACCCTCTCCTACGAGCAGTACTTC; cdr3_aa: CASSQTLSYEQYF
j_call: TRBJ2-5; clone_size: many; d_call: .; v_call: TRBV6-1; cdr3_nt: TGTGCCAGCAGGGTCGTCGAGACCCAGTACTTC; cdr3_aa: CASRVVETQYF
j_call: TRBJ2-7; clone_size: few; d_call: .; v_call: TRBV12-3/TRBV12-4; cdr3_nt: TGTGCCAGCAGTCCCCCCTTTGGCAGGGACACCTACGAGCAGTACTTC; cdr3_aa: CASSPPFGRDTYEQYF
j_call: TRBJ2-7; clone_size: few; d_call: TRBD2; v_call: TRBV18; cdr3_nt: TGTGCCAGCTCACCACGAGGACTGACCGGGACTAGCGGGAGTTACGAGCAGTACTTC; cdr3_aa: CASSPRGLTGTSGSYEQYF
j_call: TRBJ2-1; clone_size: many; d_call: .; v_call: TRBV20-1; cdr3_nt: TGCAGTGCCGGGCTCAGCCGACTGAGTGAGCAGTTCTTC; cdr3_aa: CSAGLSRLSEQFF
j_call: TRBJ2-5; clone_size: .; d_call: .; v_call: TRBV11-3; cdr3_nt: TGTGCCAGCAGCCCCCGGACAAACCAAGAGACCCAGTACTTC; cdr3_aa: CASSPRTNQETQYF
j_call: TRBJ1-2; clone_size: many; d_call: TRBD1; v_call: TRBV20-1; cdr3_nt: TGCAGTGCTAGGACAGGGGTCGGCTATGGCTACACCTTC; cdr3_aa: CSARTGVGYGYTF
j_call: TRBJ2-7; clone_size: many; d_call: TRBD2; v_call: TRBV6-1; cdr3_nt: TGTGCCAGCAGCCAAGGACTAGCGGGAGTCGGCGAGCAGTACTTC; cdr3_aa: CASSQGLAGVGEQYF
j_call: TRBJ1-5; clone_size: many; d_call: TRBD1; v_call: TRBV12-3/TRBV12-4; cdr3_nt: TGTGCCAGCAGTTCCAAAGGGGGCCTTCAGCCCCAGCATTTT; cdr3_aa: CASSSKGGLQPQHF
j_call: TRBJ2-1; clone_size: few; d_call: .; v_call: TRBV9; cdr3_nt: TGTGCCAGCAGCGTAGATTCGTACTCCTACAATGAGCAGTTCTTC; cdr3_aa: CASSVDSYSYNEQFF
j_call: TRBJ2-3; clone_size: many; d_call: .; v_call: TRBV20-1; cdr3_nt: TGCAGTGCTACGAGTTTACTGAGCACAGATACGCAGTATTTT; cdr3_aa: CSATSLLSTDTQYF
j_call: TRBJ2-3; clone_size: .; d_call: .; v_call: TRBV20-1; cdr3_nt: TGCAGTGCTAAGTCGGGGATTGGCACAGATACGCAGTATTTT; cdr3_aa: CSAKSGIGTDTQYF
j_call: TRBJ2-3; clone_size: few; d_call: .; v_call: TRBV5-1; cdr3_nt: TGCGCCAGCAGCTTGGGGGGGCTAGCGGCCCCCTGGGGAGATACGCAGTATTTT; cdr3_aa: CASSLGGLAAPWGDTQYF
j_call: TRBJ2-7; clone_size: .; d_call: .; v_call: TRBV30; cdr3_nt: TGTGCCTGGACCAGGGACTCCACCTACGAGCAGTACTTC; cdr3_aa: CAWTRDSTYEQYF
j_call: TRBJ2-1; clone_size: many; d_call: .; v_call: TRBV6-2/TRBV6-3; cdr3_nt: TGTGCCAGCAGTTACTTTGCCTACAATGAGCAGTTCTTC; cdr3_aa: CASSYFAYNEQFF
j_call: TRBJ2-2; clone_size: many; d_call: TRBD2; v_call: TRBV12-3/TRBV12-4; cdr3_nt: TGTGCCAGCAGTTTAAGTATGACGGGAGGGGCCGGGGAGCTGTTTTTT; cdr3_aa: CASSLSMTGGAGELFF
j_call: TRBJ1-6; clone_size: .; d_call: .; v_call: TRBV12-3/TRBV12-4; cdr3_nt: TGTGCCAGCACCTCGGAGGGAAGTAGTTCACCCCTCCACTTT; cdr3_aa: CASTSEGSSSPLHF
j_call: TRBJ2-5; clone_size: .; d_call: .; v_call: TRBV6-2/TRBV6-3; cdr3_nt: TGTGCCAGCAGTTCCCGGAGCGTTCAAGAGACCCAGTACTTC; cdr3_aa: CASSSRSVQETQYF
j_call: TRBJ1-2; clone_size: many; d_call: .; v_call: TRBV5-1; cdr3_nt: TGCGCCAGCAGCTTGGACAGCCACTATGGCTACACCTTC; cdr3_aa: CASSLDSHYGYTF
j_call: TRBJ2-7; clone_size: few; d_call: TRBD2; v_call: TRBV7-2; cdr3_nt: TGTGCCAGCAGCCATGCGGGGGGCTACGAGCAGTACTTC; cdr3_aa: CASSHAGGYEQYF
j_call: TRBJ2-7; clone_size: .; d_call: .; v_call: TRBV27; cdr3_nt: TGTGCCAGCAGTTTGGGGCGAGTGGAAGAGCAGTACTTC; cdr3_aa: CASSLGRVEEQYF
j_call: TRBJ2-5; clone_size: .; d_call: TRBD2; v_call: TRBV9; cdr3_nt: TGTGCCAGCAGCGTACGAGGACTAGCGGGAGGTCAAGAGACCCAGTACTTC; cdr3_aa: CASSVRGLAGGQETQYF
j_call: TRBJ1-5; clone_size: .; d_call: .; v_call: TRBV2; cdr3_nt: TGTGCCAGCAGTGGAAAATGGGGGGGCGAGGTTCAGCCCCAGCATTTT; cdr3_aa: CASSGKWGGEVQPQHF
j_call: TRBJ2-1; clone_size: many; d_call: TRBD1; v_call: TRBV3-1; cdr3_nt: TGTGCCAGCAGCCAAGTCGGACAGGTCTACAATGAGCAGTTCTTC; cdr3_aa: CASSQVGQVYNEQFF
j_call: TRBJ2-7; clone_size: .; d_call: .; v_call: TRBV29-1; cdr3_nt: TGCAGCGTGCGGATGAACTCCTACGAGCAGTACTTC; cdr3_aa: CSVRMNSYEQYF
j_call: TRBJ2-1; clone_size: .; d_call: .; v_call: TRBV28; cdr3_nt: TGTGCCAGCAGGCCAGGACAGAGCTCCTACAATGAGCAGTTCTTC; cdr3_aa: CASRPGQSSYNEQFF